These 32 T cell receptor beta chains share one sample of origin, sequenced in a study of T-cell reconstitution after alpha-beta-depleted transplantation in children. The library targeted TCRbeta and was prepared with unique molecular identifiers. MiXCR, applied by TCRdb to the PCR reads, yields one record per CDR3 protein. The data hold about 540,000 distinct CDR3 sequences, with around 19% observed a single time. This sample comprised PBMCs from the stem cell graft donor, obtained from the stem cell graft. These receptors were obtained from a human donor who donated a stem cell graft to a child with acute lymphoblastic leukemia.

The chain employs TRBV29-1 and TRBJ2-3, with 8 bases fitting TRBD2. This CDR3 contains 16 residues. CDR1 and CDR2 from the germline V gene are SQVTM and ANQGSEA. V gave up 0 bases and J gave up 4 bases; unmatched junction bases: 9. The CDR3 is CSVEDLGLAGSDTQYF. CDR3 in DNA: TGCAGCGTTGAAGATCTTGGCCTAGCGGGCTCAGATACGCAGTATTTT.

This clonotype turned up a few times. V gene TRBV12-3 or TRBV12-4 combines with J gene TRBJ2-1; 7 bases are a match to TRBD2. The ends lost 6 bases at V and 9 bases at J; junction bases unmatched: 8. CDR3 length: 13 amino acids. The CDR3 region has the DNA TGTGCCAGCAGCCTACAGACTAGCTCTGAGCAGTTCTTC. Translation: CASSLQTSSEQFF.

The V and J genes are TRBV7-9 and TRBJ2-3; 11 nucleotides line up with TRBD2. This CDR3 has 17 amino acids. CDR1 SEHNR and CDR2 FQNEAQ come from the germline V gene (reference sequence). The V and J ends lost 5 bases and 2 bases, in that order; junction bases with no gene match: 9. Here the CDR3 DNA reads TGTGCCAGCAGCGATCGGACTAGCGGGTCACACACAGATACGCAGTATTTT. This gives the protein CASSDRTSGSHTDTQYF.

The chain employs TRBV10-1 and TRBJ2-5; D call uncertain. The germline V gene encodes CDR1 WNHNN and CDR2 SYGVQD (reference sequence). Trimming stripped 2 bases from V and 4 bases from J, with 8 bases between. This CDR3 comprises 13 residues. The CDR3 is CASSEPEGETQYF. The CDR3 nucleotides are TGCGCCAGCAGTGAGCCCGAAGGAGAGACCCAGTACTTC.

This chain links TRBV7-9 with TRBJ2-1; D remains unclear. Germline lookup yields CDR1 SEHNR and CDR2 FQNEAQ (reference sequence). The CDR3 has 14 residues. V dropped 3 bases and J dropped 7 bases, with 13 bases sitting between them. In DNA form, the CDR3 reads TGTGCCAGCAGCTTGACCTCTCTGGGGAATGAGCAGTTCTTC. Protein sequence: CASSLTSLGNEQFF. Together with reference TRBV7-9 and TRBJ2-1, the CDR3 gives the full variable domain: DTGVSQNPRHKITKRGQNVTFRCDPISEHNRLYWYRQTLGQGPEFLTYFQNEAQLEKSRLLSDRFSAERPKGSFSTLEIQRTEQGDSAMYLCASSLTSLGNEQFFGPGTRLTVL.

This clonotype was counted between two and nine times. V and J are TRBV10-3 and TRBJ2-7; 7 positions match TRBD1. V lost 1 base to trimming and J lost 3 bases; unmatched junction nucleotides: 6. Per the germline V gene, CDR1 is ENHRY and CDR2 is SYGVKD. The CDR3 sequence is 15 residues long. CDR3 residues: CAISEFSGTVYEQYF. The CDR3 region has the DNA TGTGCCATCAGTGAGTTCTCCGGGACAGTCTACGAGCAGTACTTC.

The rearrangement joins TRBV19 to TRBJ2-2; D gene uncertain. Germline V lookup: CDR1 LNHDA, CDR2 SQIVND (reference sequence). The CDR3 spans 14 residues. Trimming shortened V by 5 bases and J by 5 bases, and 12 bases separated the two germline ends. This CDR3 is CASSYDWATGELFF. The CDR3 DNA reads TGTGCCAGTAGTTACGACTGGGCAACCGGGGAGCTGTTTTTT.

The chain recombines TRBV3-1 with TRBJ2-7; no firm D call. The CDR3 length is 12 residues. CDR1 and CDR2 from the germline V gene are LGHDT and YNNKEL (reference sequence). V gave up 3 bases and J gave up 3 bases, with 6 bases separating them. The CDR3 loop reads CASSHSVYEQYF. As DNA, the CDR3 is TGTGCCAGCAGCCACTCGGTCTACGAGCAGTACTTC.

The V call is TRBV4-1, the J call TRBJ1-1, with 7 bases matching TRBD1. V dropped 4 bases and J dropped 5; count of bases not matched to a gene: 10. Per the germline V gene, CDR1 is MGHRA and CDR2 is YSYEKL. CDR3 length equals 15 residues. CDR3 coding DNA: TGCGCCAGCAGCCCACGAGGGGGCAGGGGGACTGAAGCTTTCTTT. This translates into CASSPRGGRGTEAFF.

CDR3 protein: CASSVNQREVSYNEQFF. DNA of the CDR3: TGTGCCAGCAGCGTCAATCAGCGGGAGGTCTCATACAATGAGCAGTTCTTC. The chain couples TRBV9 to TRBJ2-1, with 9 bases identical to TRBD2. Germline V gene lookup returns CDR1 SGDLS and CDR2 YYNGEE. The CDR3 has 17 residues. V gave up 2 bases and J gave up 4 bases; unmatched junction bases: 10.

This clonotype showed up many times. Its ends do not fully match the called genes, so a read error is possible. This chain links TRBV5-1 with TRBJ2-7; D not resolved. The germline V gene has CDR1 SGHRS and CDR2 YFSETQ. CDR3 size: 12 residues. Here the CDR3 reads CASSPDGYEQYF. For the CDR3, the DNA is TGTGCCAGCAGCCCGGATGGCTACGAGCAGTACTTC.

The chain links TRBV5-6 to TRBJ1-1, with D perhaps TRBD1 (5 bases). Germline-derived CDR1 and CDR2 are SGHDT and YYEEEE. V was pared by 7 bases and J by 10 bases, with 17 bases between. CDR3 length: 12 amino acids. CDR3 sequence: CASAQGEVGAFF. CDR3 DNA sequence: TGTGCCAGCGCTCAGGGAGAGGTGGGAGCTTTCTTT.

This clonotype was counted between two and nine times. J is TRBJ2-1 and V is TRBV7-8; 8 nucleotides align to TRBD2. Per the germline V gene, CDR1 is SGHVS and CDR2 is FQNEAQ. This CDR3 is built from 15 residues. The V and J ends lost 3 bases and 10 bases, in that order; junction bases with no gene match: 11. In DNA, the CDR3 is TGTGCCAGCAGCTTCGGAGCGGGAGTCAAGAAGGAGCAGTTCTTC. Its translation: CASSFGAGVKKEQFF.

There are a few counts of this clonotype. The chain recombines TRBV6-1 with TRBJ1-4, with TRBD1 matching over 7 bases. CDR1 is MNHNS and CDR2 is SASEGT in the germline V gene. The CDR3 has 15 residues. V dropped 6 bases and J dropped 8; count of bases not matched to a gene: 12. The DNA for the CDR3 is TGTGCCAGCAGCCATATGACAGGGACGAGGGAAAAACTGTTTTTT. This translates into CASSHMTGTREKLFF.

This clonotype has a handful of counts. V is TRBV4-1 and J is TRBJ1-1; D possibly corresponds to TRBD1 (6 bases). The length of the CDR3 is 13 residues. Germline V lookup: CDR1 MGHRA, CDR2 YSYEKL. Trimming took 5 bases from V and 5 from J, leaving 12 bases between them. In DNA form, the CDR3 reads TGCGCCAGCAGCTGGCCGGGACAAACTGAAGCTTTCTTT. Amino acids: CASSWPGQTEAFF.

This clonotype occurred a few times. CDR3 sequence: CASSLRGRAGSYSNQPQHF. CDR3 in DNA: TGTGCCAGCAGCCTCAGGGGGAGGGCCGGAAGTTATAGCAATCAGCCCCAGCATTTT. The rearrangement joins TRBV7-8 to TRBJ1-5; the match to TRBD1 covers 7 bases. The CDR3 loop spans 19 amino acids. Germline V gene lookup returns CDR1 SGHVS and CDR2 FQNEAQ. The V gene end was trimmed by 5 bases and the J gene end by 0 bases; junction bases not matched to a gene: 16.

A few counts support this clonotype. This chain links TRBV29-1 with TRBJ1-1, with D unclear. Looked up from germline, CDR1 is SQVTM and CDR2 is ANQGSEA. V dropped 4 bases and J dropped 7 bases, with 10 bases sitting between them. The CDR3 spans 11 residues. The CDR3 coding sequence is TGCAGCGTTGGGATGTACTATGAAGCTTTCTTT. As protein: CSVGMYYEAFF.

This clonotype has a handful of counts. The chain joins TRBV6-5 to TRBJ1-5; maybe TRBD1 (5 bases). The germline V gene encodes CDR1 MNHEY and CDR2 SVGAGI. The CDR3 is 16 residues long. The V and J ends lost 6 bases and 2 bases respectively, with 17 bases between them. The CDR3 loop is CASSPRGDWGNQPQHF. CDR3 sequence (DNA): TGTGCCAGCAGCCCTAGAGGGGATTGGGGCAATCAGCCCCAGCATTTT.

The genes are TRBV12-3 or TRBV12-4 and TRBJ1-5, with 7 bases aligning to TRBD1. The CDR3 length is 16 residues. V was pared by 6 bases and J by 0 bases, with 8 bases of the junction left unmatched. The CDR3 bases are TGTGCCAGCAGGGCCAGGGGGAGCAATAGCAATCAGCCCCAGCATTTT. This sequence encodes CASRARGSNSNQPQHF.

The CDR3 reads CASSMAEYQPQHF. CDR3 bases: TGCGCCAGCAGCATGGCAGAATATCAGCCCCAGCATTTT. The chain links TRBV4-1 to TRBJ1-5; D not resolved. This CDR3 spans 13 amino acids. V shed 5 bases and J shed 5 bases, with 10 bases lying between them. Germline CDR1 reads MGHRA; CDR2 reads YSYEKL.

DNA for the CDR3: TGCAGCGTTGAACAGGGGGCTGGCGAGCAGTACTTC. Its protein product is CSVEQGAGEQYF. This rearrangement joins TRBV29-1 to TRBJ2-7; TRBD1 matches at 8 bases. CDR1 and CDR2 (germline): SQVTM, ANQGSEA. CDR3 size: 12 residues. With V trimmed by 2 bases and J by 6 bases, 3 bases remained unmatched.

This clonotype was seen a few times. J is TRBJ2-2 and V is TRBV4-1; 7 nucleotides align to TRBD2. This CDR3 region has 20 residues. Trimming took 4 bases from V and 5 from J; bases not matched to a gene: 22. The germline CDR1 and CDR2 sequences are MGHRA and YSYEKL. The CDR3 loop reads CASSRSWGEGSLVTTGELFF. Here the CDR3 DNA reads TGCGCCAGCAGCCGCTCCTGGGGGGAGGGCTCTCTTGTTACAACCGGGGAGCTGTTTTTT.

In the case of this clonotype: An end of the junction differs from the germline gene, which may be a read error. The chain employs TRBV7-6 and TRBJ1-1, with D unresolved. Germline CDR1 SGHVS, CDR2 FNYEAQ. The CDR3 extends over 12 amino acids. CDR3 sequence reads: CGSSSSALEAFF. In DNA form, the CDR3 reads TGTGGCAGCAGCTCCTCGGCCCTAGAAGCTTTCTTT.

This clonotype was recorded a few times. CDR3 nucleotides: TGCAGTGCCCGAGGGACTAGCGGAGGCTACAATGAGCAGTTCTTC. This translates into CSARGTSGGYNEQFF. V gene TRBV20-1 combines with J gene TRBJ2-1; 11 bases are a match to TRBD2. CDR1 is DFQATT, CDR2 SNEGSKA, per germline (reference sequence). The CDR3 has 15 amino acids. Unmatched junction bases numbered 7, after V lost 6 bases and J lost 3 bases.

DNA for the CDR3: TGTGCCAGCTCAGCTACACAGGGGGGCAATCAGCCCCAGCATTTT. Its protein is CASSATQGGNQPQHF. The chain links TRBV18 to TRBJ1-5; 8 bases agree with TRBD1. This CDR3 has 15 residues. CDR1 is KGHSH and CDR2 is LQKENI in the germline V gene. J was trimmed by 2 bases and V by 5 bases; bases with no gene match: 5.

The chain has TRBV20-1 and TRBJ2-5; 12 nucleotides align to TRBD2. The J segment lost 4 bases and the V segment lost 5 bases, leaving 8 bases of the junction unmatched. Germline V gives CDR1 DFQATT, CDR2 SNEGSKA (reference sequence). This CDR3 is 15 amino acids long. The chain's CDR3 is CSARGLAGHSETQYF. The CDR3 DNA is TGCAGTGCTCGCGGACTAGCGGGACACTCAGAGACCCAGTACTTC.

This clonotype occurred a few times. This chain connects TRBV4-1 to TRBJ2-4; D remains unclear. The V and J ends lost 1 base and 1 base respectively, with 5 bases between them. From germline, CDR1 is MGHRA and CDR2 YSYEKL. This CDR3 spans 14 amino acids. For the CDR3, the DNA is TGCGCCAGCAGCCAAGCCGGGGCCAAAAACATTCAGTACTTC. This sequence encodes CASSQAGAKNIQYF.

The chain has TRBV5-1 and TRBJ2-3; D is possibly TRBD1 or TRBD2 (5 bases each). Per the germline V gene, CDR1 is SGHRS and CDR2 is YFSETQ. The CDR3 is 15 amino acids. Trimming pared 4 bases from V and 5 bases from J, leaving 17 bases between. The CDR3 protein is CASSGTRSLLDTQYF. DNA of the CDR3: TGCGCCAGCAGCGGGACGCGCTCTCTGCTAGATACGCAGTATTTT.

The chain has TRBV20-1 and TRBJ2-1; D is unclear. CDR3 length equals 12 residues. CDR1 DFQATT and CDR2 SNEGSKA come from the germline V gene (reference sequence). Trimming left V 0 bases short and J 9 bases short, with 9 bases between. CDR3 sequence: CSARELAVEQFF. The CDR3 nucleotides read TGCAGTGCTAGAGAGTTGGCTGTTGAGCAGTTCTTC.

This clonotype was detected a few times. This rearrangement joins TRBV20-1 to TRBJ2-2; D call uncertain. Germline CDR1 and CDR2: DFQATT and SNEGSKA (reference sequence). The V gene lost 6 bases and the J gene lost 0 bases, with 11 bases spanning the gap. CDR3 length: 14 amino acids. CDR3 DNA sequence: TGCAGTGCCCCCGGCTGGGCGAACACCGGGGAGCTGTTTTTT. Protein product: CSAPGWANTGELFF.

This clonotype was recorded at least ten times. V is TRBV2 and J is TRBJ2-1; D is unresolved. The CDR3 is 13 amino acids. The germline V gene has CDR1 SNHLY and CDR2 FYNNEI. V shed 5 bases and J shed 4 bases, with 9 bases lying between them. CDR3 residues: CASSLDRYNEQFF. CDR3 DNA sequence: TGTGCCAGCAGTCTGGACCGGTACAATGAGCAGTTCTTC.

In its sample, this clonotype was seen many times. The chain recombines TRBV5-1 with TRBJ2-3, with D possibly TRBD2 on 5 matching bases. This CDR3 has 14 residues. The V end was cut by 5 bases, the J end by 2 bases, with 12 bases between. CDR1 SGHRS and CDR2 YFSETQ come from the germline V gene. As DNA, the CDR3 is TGCGCCAGCAGAAGGGCTAGCCCCACAGATACGCAGTATTTT. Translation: CASRRASPTDTQYF.